What follows are 5 T cell receptor beta chains derived from one specimen sequenced in a study of T-cell memory formation after mild COVID-19 listed by TCRdb under 2021. Preparation of the library involved 5' RACE. The reads were generated on an Illumina NovaSeq 6000. The public reads were reprocessed in TCRdb via fastp at Q25 and MiXCR, keeping in-frame beta chains. Merged by CDR3 protein, the rows form single entries marked with the most common genes and DNA. For this sample there are about 250,000 distinct CDR3 sequences; about 16% appear just once. The ten top clones hold under 2.5% of the sample. The sequenced sample consisted of PBMCs or a T cell subset sorted from them (not recorded which). Every receptor here comes from an adult woman who had mild COVID-19 (a few samples of this study predate the infection). The sample titles of this study are shuffled in the database, so cell type and time point are left out; the donor was told from shared clones.

The chain has TRBV5-1 and TRBJ2-2, with D tentatively TRBD2 (5 bases). This CDR3 is 15 amino acids long. CDR1 SGHRS and CDR2 YFSETQ come from the germline V gene. V gave up 4 bases and J gave up 0 bases, with 10 bases separating them. The CDR3 region is CASSGERTNTGELFF. CDR3 in DNA: TGCGCCAGCAGCGGGGAGCGGACGAACACCGGGGAGCTGTTTTTT. Full variable domain (missing parts from reference TRBV5-1 and TRBJ2-2): KAGVTQTPRYLIKTRGQQVTLSCSPISGHRSVSWYQQTPGQGLQFLFEYFSETQRNKGNFPGRFSGRQFSNSRSEMNVSTLELGDSALYLCASSGERTNTGELFFGEGSRLTVL.

This clonotype was detected a few times. The chain links TRBV12-3 or TRBV12-4 to TRBJ2-5; TRBD2 might be the D (7 bases). Trimming removed 8 bases at V and 4 bases at J, with 14 bases between. This CDR3 is built from 13 residues. The DNA of the CDR3 is TGTGCCAGCGGGGGGGCCGTAAGAGAGACCCAGTACTTC. This translates into CASGGAVRETQYF.

This clonotype was seen a few times. As the CDR3 is not closed by the conserved phenylalanine or tryptophan, this likely results from a read error. The limits of the CDR3 on the DNA are not certain, so only TCRdb's listed CDR3 is given. The chain carries TRBV9 and TRBJ1-3; the table's TRBD1 call for D was not verified on the DNA. Germline V gene lookup returns CDR1 SGDLS and CDR2 YYNGEE. The CDR3 is made up of 11 amino acids, end residues included. The CDR3 spells CASSLQPGTRY.

In its sample, this clonotype was seen a few times. Compared with germline, one end of the junction differs, possibly owing to a read error. This chain connects TRBV24-1 to TRBJ2-5, with 11 bases lining up with TRBD1. CDR1 and CDR2 (germline): KGHDR, SFDVKD. This CDR3 spans 15 amino acids. The CDR3 here is CATSDYGQGAEIQYF. For the CDR3, the DNA is TGTGCCACCAGTGATTATGGACAGGGGGCGGAGATCCAGTACTTC.

This clonotype occurred many times. The chain recombines TRBV18 with TRBJ2-5; D unresolved. Germline V gives CDR1 KGHSH, CDR2 LQKENI. The germline V and J ends were trimmed by 3 bases and 0 bases, with 5 bases remaining between them. This CDR3 contains 13 residues. The DNA of the CDR3 is TGTGCCAGCTCACCGAGTTACCAAGAGACCCAGTACTTC. Protein sequence: CASSPSYQETQYF.